This entry describes one T cell receptor beta chain. The assay was immunoSEQ multiplex PCR, and TCRdb's table has in-frame clones only and misses some. There are about 130,000 clones in the sample; about 96% occur only once, and 1.7% lies in the top ten. The data derive from a study of cytomegalovirus exposure and HLA in healthy donors. The CDR3 runs to 13 residues. CDR1 and CDR2 from the germline V gene are SGHAT and FQNNGV. Trimming removed 5 bases from V and 7 bases from J, with 14 bases in between. The sample was PBMCs. This TCR was sampled from a man between 18 and 29 years old in good health and CMV-seronegative. V and J are TRBV11-2 and TRBJ1-2; D perhaps matches TRBD1 (5 bases). For the CDR3, the DNA is TGTGCCAGCAGCGCGGGGAGGGGTTTTGGCTACACCTTC. This encodes CASSAGRGFGYTF.